One sample yielded the 18 T cell receptor beta chains listed below, sequenced in a study of shared clonotypes between healthy human individuals. Measured with immunoSEQ multiplex PCR; TCRdb has only the in-frame clones, and not every one. The sample comprises approximately 500,000 clones, 79% of which are singletons, and roughly 13% rests with the top ten. What was sequenced was PBMCs. Every receptor here comes from a woman in her 40s in good health. Some clones in this sample may be carry-over from other donors' samples.

This chain joins TRBV9 and TRBJ1-3, with D possibly being TRBD1 (5 bases). Trimming removed 3 bases at V and 2 bases at J, with 15 bases between. The length of the CDR3 is 16 residues. Germline CDR1 SGDLS, CDR2 YYNGEE. CDR3 coding DNA: TGTGCCAGCAGCGCCGACCAGGGAGCCACTGGAAACACCATATATTTT. Protein sequence: CASSADQGATGNTIYF.

The chain joins TRBV10-2 to TRBJ2-3; D remains unclear. V gave up 5 bases and J gave up 1 base, with 16 bases separating them. This CDR3 region has 16 residues. The germline V gene encodes CDR1 WSHSY and CDR2 SAAADI. The CDR3 sequence is CASSPIPGPGTDTQYF. The CDR3 DNA follows: TGCGCCAGCAGTCCCATTCCGGGCCCCGGCACAGATACGCAGTATTTT.

V gene TRBV6-1 combines with J gene TRBJ2-7; D unclear. Trimming cost V 7 bases and J 4 bases, with 17 bases left between them. Per the germline V gene, CDR1 is MNHNS and CDR2 is SASEGT. CDR3 size: 14 residues. The CDR3 nucleotides read TGTGCCAGCACGCGTCGGCCCCTGGTATACGAGCAGTACTTC. Amino acid sequence: CASTRRPLVYEQYF.

With regard to this clone: This same CDR3 is encoded by further DNA sequences in the sample. This sequence joins TRBV5-1 and TRBJ2-1, with 8 bases identical to TRBD2. The ends lost 0 bases at V and 5 bases at J; junction bases unmatched: 4. CDR3 size: 15 residues. The V gene's germline CDR1 is SGHRS and CDR2 YFSETQ. CDR3 amino acids: CASSLVLAGDNEQFF. DNA of the CDR3: TGCGCCAGCAGCTTGGTCCTAGCGGGTGACAATGAGCAGTTCTTC.

This clone appeared a single time. The chain uses TRBV14 and TRBJ2-7; D is possibly TRBD2 (5 bases). The CDR3 covers 14 residues. The germline gives CDR1 SGHDN, CDR2 FVKESK. The V gene lost 4 bases and the J gene lost 2 bases, with 12 bases spanning the gap. Here the CDR3 DNA reads TGTGCCAGCAGCCTCGGACTGGACCCCTACGAGCAGTACTTC. This encodes CASSLGLDPYEQYF.

This clone was seen ten or more times. The rearrangement links TRBV11-2 to TRBJ2-1; no clear D. The V end was cut by 5 bases, the J end by 5 bases, with 7 bases between. Germline CDR1 SGHAT, CDR2 FQNNGV. CDR3 length equals 12 residues. CDR3 nucleotide sequence: TGTGCCAGCAGCCCGAGACACAATGAGCAGTTCTTC. It encodes CASSPRHNEQFF.

The chain links TRBV11-2 to TRBJ2-4; 7 nucleotides line up with TRBD1. The CDR3 has 16 amino acids. Trimming removed 5 bases from V and 3 bases from J; junction bases left unmatched: 10. Germline V gene data show CDR1 as SGHAT and CDR2 as FQNNGV. CDR3 residues: CASSTRQGNVKNIQYF. CDR3 nucleotide sequence: TGTGCCAGCAGCACTCGACAGGGCAACGTCAAAAACATTCAGTACTTC.

In this sample, this clone turned up once. The DNA is omitted, as the CDR3 cannot be located on it reliably, and the CDR3 follows TCRdb's listing. The chain joins TRBV21-1 to TRBJ1-5; TRBD1 is the table's D call and was not checked against the DNA. TRBV21-1 is given as a pseudogene. The CDR3 spans 14 residues, counting both ends. The CDR3 loop is CAIVGQGAFQPQHF.

This clone was seen more than once but under ten times. The V gene is TRBV10-3, the J gene TRBJ1-1, with D maybe TRBD1 (5 bases). This CDR3 comprises 15 residues. Trimming left V 4 bases short and J 5 bases short, with 17 bases between. Germline assignment: CDR1 ENHRY and CDR2 SYGVKD. CDR3 loop: CAISGLGGIRTEAFF. CDR3 in DNA: TGTGCCATCAGTGGCCTCGGGGGGATAAGGACTGAAGCTTTCTTT.

The chain uses TRBV29-1 and TRBJ2-1, with TRBD2 matching over 9 bases. After removal of 7 bases from V and 4 bases from J, the junction contained 8 bases not matched to a gene. The CDR3 totals 14 residues. Looked up from germline, CDR1 is SQVTM and CDR2 is ANQGSEA. CDR3 DNA: TGCAGCGCCGAGAGACTAGCGGAGTACAATGAGCAGTTCTTC. This encodes CSAERLAEYNEQFF.

As concerns this clone: Its ends do not fully match the called genes, so a read error is possible. This chain connects TRBV7-2 to TRBJ2-3; tentatively, D is TRBD2 (6 bases). The CDR3 is 14 amino acids. CDR1 SGHTA and CDR2 FQGNSA come from the germline V gene. The CDR3 is CASSLVGSTDTRYF. In DNA, the CDR3 is TGTGCCAGCAGCTTAGTCGGGAGCACAGATACGCGGTATTTT. The full variable domain, rest sourced from reference TRBV7-2 and TRBJ2-3, is GAGVSQSPSNKVTEKGKDVELRCDPISGHTALYWYRQSLGQGLEFLIYFQGNSAPDKSGLPSDRFSAERTGGSVSTLTIQRTQQEDSAVYLCASSLVGSTDTRYFGPGTRLTVL.

The chain joins TRBV7-3 to TRBJ2-1; 12 nucleotides align to TRBD2. V was pared by 8 bases and J by 15 bases, with 11 bases of the junction left unmatched. CDR3 size: 13 residues. CDR1 and CDR2 from the germline V gene are SGHTA and FQGTGA. The CDR3 spells CASGDLAGGPLFF. CDR3 in DNA: TGTGCCAGCGGAGACCTAGCGGGAGGGCCTCTGTTCTTC. Together with reference TRBV7-3 and TRBJ2-1, the CDR3 gives the full variable domain: GAGVSQTPSNKVTEKGKYVELRCDPISGHTALYWYRQSLGQGPEFLIYFQGTGAADDSGLPNDRFFAVRPEGSVSTLKIQRTERGDSAVYLCASGDLAGGPLFFGPGTRLTVL.

This rearrangement joins TRBV28 to TRBJ2-7; perhaps TRBD1 as D (8 bases). Germline lookup yields CDR1 MDHEN and CDR2 SYDVKM. V was shortened by 6 bases and J by 6 bases, with 21 bases between the two germline ends. This CDR3 is built from 15 residues. The CDR3 is CASSQSTGGVREQYF. Here the CDR3 DNA reads TGTGCCAGCAGCCAATCAACAGGGGGGGTTCGCGAGCAGTACTTC.

This clone was observed once. The chain recombines TRBV2 with TRBJ2-2, with D maybe TRBD1 (5 bases). The CDR3 is 17 amino acids. From germline, CDR1 is SNHLY and CDR2 FYNNEI. Deletions cut 6 bases from V and 4 bases from J, with 21 bases between. The CDR3 loop reads CASRKGPHTTGTGELFF. CDR3 DNA: TGTGCCAGCAGGAAGGGGCCACACACCACGGGCACCGGGGAGCTGTTTTTT.

The chain carries TRBV10-3 and TRBJ2-1, with TRBD2 identical over 8 bases. The CDR3 runs 15 residues. Germline lookup yields CDR1 ENHRY and CDR2 SYGVKD. V shed 5 bases and J 3 bases; nucleotides not matched to a gene: 6. CDR3 sequence reads: CAISKSGSIYNEQFF. CDR3 bases: TGTGCCATCAGTAAAAGCGGGAGTATCTACAATGAGCAGTTCTTC.

The V gene is TRBV7-9, the J gene TRBJ1-2; weak D call: TRBD1 (5 bases). This CDR3 contains 16 residues. Germline CDR1 and CDR2: SEHNR and FQNEAQ (reference sequence). V shed 1 base and J shed 0 bases, with 12 bases lying between them. CDR3 sequence (DNA): TGTGCCAGCAGCTTAGGAGGGGAGGGAGCTAACTATGGCTACACCTTC. This sequence encodes CASSLGGEGANYGYTF. Based on the CDR3 plus reference TRBV7-9 and TRBJ1-2, the full variable domain is DTGVSQNPRHKITKRGQNVTFRCDPISEHNRLYWYRQTLGQGPEFLTYFQNEAQLEKSRLLSDRFSAERPKGSFSTLEIQRTEQGDSAMYLCASSLGGEGANYGYTFGSGTRLTVV.

The J gene is TRBJ1-1, the V gene TRBV6-1; D unresolved. Germline V gene data show CDR1 as MNHNS and CDR2 as SASEGT. The CDR3 is 13 amino acids. V was trimmed by 6 bases and J by 1 base, leaving 9 bases between them. CDR3 region: CASSLTGNTEAFF. The CDR3, as DNA: TGTGCCAGCAGCTTGACTGGGAACACTGAAGCTTTCTTT.

This clone was found a few times. The genes are TRBV6-6 and TRBJ2-7; D is uncertain. V was pared by 6 bases and J by 0 bases, with 15 bases between. CDR3 length: 15 residues. The germline CDR1 and CDR2 sequences are MNHNY and SVGAGI (reference sequence). For the CDR3, the DNA is TGTGCCAGCAGCCCCGTTCGGGCGAGCTCCTACGAGCAGTACTTC. Residues: CASSPVRASSYEQYF.